A selection of T cell receptor beta chains follows, all from one sample in a study of blood T cell repertoires in COVID-19. Sequencing used immunoSEQ multiplex PCR; TCRdb keeps in-frame clones, though not all of them. The sample lists 120,000 to 150,000 clones; about 83% were seen once. The material sequenced was peripheral blood. These TCRs come from a woman between 45 and 60 years old with active or convalescent COVID-19. Both conserved end residues are part of each CDR3. The D gene is left open where the match is weak. Clone sizes are given selectively: once, few, many, or a class where the clone is expanded.

clone size: NA
J gene: TRBJ1-2
V gene: TRBV4-3
D gene: NA
CDR3 length: 15
CDR3 DNA: TGCGCCAGCAGCCAAGAACAGGGCCTTAACTATGGCTACACCTTC
CDR3 protein: CASSQEQGLNYGYTF

clone size: few
J gene: TRBJ1-6
V gene: TRBV27
D gene: NA
CDR3 length: 15
CDR3 DNA: TGTGCCAGCAGAGAAGGGAGCTCCTATAATTCACCCCTCCACTTT
CDR3 protein: CASREGSSYNSPLHF

clone size: NA
J gene: TRBJ2-3
V gene: TRBV7-9
D gene: NA
CDR3 length: 13
CDR3 DNA: TGTGCCAGCAGCTTAAGATCTGACAGGACGCAGTATTTT
CDR3 protein: CASSLRSDRTQYF

clone size: NA
J gene: TRBJ1-2
V gene: TRBV7-8
D gene: NA
CDR3 length: 13
CDR3 DNA: TGTGCCAGCAGCTTAAATAAAGGGGATGGCTACACCTTC
CDR3 protein: CASSLNKGDGYTF

clone size: NA
J gene: TRBJ2-3
V gene: TRBV29-1
D gene: TRBD2
CDR3 length: 17
CDR3 DNA: TGCAGCGTGTCCGGTGGGACTAGCGGGAGAGGGGGAGATACGCAGTATTTT
CDR3 protein: CSVSGGTSGRGGDTQYF

clone size: NA
J gene: TRBJ2-5
V gene: TRBV10-3
D gene: NA
CDR3 length: 13
CDR3 DNA: TGTGCCATCAGTCAGGGGGGTCAAGAGACCCAGTACTTC
CDR3 protein: CAISQGGQETQYF

clone size: NA
J gene: TRBJ2-4
V gene: TRBV30
D gene: TRBD1
CDR3 length: 15
CDR3 DNA: TGTGCCTGGAGTGTACACAGGGGAAGGCAAAACATTCAGTACTTC
CDR3 protein: CAWSVHRGRQNIQYF

clone size: NA
J gene: TRBJ1-1
V gene: TRBV4-3
D gene: NA
CDR3 length: 13
CDR3 DNA: TGCGCCAGCAGCCACGACAGATCCACTGAAGCTTTCTTT
CDR3 protein: CASSHDRSTEAFF

clone size: NA
J gene: TRBJ1-2
V gene: TRBV18
D gene: TRBD1
CDR3 length: 14
CDR3 DNA: TGTGCCAGCTCACCACAGACAGGGGCTACGGGCTACACCTTC
CDR3 protein: CASSPQTGATGYTF

clone size: NA
J gene: TRBJ2-2
V gene: TRBV5-5
D gene: NA
CDR3 length: 13
CDR3 DNA: TGTGCCAGCAGAGTCCGGGGCACCGGGGAGCTGTTTTTT
CDR3 protein: CASRVRGTGELFF

clone size: NA
J gene: TRBJ2-3
V gene: TRBV7-9
D gene: TRBD2
CDR3 length: 15
CDR3 DNA: TGTGCCAGCAGCTTTTCTAGCGGTTTCACAGATACGCAGTATTTT
CDR3 protein: CASSFSSGFTDTQYF

clone size: NA
J gene: TRBJ1-2
V gene: TRBV2
D gene: TRBD1
CDR3 length: 15
CDR3 DNA: TGTGCCAGCAGCAGACAGGGAAATGTAGGGGATGGCTACACCTTC
CDR3 protein: CASSRQGNVGDGYTF

clone size: NA
J gene: TRBJ1-1
V gene: TRBV18
D gene: TRBD1
CDR3 length: 14
CDR3 DNA: TGTGCCAGCTCCCAGGGACAGGCGAACACTGAAGCTTTCTTT
CDR3 protein: CASSQGQANTEAFF

clone size: NA
J gene: TRBJ2-3
V gene: TRBV11-2
D gene: NA
CDR3 length: 16
CDR3 DNA: TGTGCCAGCAGCTTAAAACCGGGACAACCGACAGATACGCAGTATTTT
CDR3 protein: CASSLKPGQPTDTQYF

clone size: NA
J gene: TRBJ1-6
V gene: TRBV10-3
D gene: TRBD1
CDR3 length: 13
CDR3 DNA: TGTGCCATCGGGGGACAGGGGACTTCACCCCTCCACTTT
CDR3 protein: CAIGGQGTSPLHF

clone size: NA
J gene: TRBJ1-1
V gene: TRBV3-1/TRBV3-2
D gene: NA
CDR3 length: 15
CDR3 DNA: TGTGCCAGCAGCCCCCATTCGGACAGAAACACTGAAGCTTTCTTT
CDR3 protein: CASSPHSDRNTEAFF

clone size: NA
J gene: TRBJ1-2
V gene: TRBV11-2
D gene: NA
CDR3 length: 12
CDR3 DNA: TGTGCCAGCAGCCTGGAAAGGGGGGGCTACACCTTC
CDR3 protein: CASSLERGGYTF

clone size: NA
J gene: TRBJ2-1
V gene: TRBV19
D gene: NA
CDR3 length: 15
CDR3 DNA: TGTGCCAGTAGTATAGAGGCAGGGGTGGGCAATGAGCAGTTCTTC
CDR3 protein: CASSIEAGVGNEQFF

clone size: once
J gene: TRBJ2-7
V gene: TRBV6-1
D gene: NA
CDR3 length: 11
CDR3 DNA: TGTGCCAGCAGTGCCGCGGGGGAGCAGTACTTC
CDR3 protein: CASSAAGEQYF

clone size: NA
J gene: TRBJ2-7
V gene: TRBV3-1/TRBV3-2
D gene: TRBD2
CDR3 length: 15
CDR3 DNA: TGTGCCAGCAGCCAAGACGGGGGGGCTTTCTACGAGCAGTACTTC
CDR3 protein: CASSQDGGAFYEQYF

clone size: NA
J gene: TRBJ1-2
V gene: TRBV5-4
D gene: NA
CDR3 length: 15
CDR3 DNA: TGTGCCAGCAGCTTGGGGCAGGCCAGTGTCTATGGCTACACCTTC
CDR3 protein: CASSLGQASVYGYTF

clone size: NA
J gene: TRBJ2-3
V gene: TRBV10-3
D gene: TRBD2
CDR3 length: 15
CDR3 DNA: TGTGCCATCTCTCGGACTAGCGGATACACAGATACGCAGTATTTT
CDR3 protein: CAISRTSGYTDTQYF

clone size: NA
J gene: TRBJ1-1
V gene: TRBV12-5
D gene: TRBD1
CDR3 length: 16
CDR3 DNA: TGTGCTAGTGGTTTGGAACAGGGGGTTTGGGGCACTGAAGCTTTCTTT
CDR3 protein: CASGLEQGVWGTEAFF

clone size: NA
J gene: TRBJ2-2
V gene: TRBV7-3
D gene: NA
CDR3 length: 17
CDR3 DNA: TGTGCCAGCAGCTTAATTGCAGGACAGACCTTCACCGGGGAGCTGTTTTTT
CDR3 protein: CASSLIAGQTFTGELFF

clone size: NA
J gene: TRBJ1-4
V gene: TRBV7-8
D gene: TRBD1
CDR3 length: 16
CDR3 DNA: TGTGCCAGCAGCCCTCAACCGGGACAGGGCGGGAAAAAACTGTTTTTT
CDR3 protein: CASSPQPGQGGKKLFF

clone size: few
J gene: TRBJ1-1
V gene: TRBV7-9
D gene: NA
CDR3 length: 14
CDR3 DNA: TGTGCCAGCAGCTTAGTGGAGACAGGCTATGAAGCTTTCTTT
CDR3 protein: CASSLVETGYEAFF

clone size: NA
J gene: TRBJ2-5
V gene: TRBV7-2
D gene: NA
CDR3 length: 15
CDR3 DNA: TGTGCCAGCAGCTTAGCGGGAGGCCTTCCAGGGACCCAGTACTTC
CDR3 protein: CASSLAGGLPGTQYF

clone size: NA
J gene: TRBJ1-1
V gene: TRBV7-9
D gene: TRBD1
CDR3 length: 16
CDR3 DNA: TGTGCCAGCAGCTTAGACGGGACAGTCAAGAACACTGAAGCTTTCTTT
CDR3 protein: CASSLDGTVKNTEAFF

clone size: once
J gene: TRBJ1-2
V gene: TRBV7-9
D gene: NA
CDR3 length: 15
CDR3 DNA: TGTGCCAGCAGCTCTGGGGAGGGACGGAACTATGGCTACACCTTC
CDR3 protein: CASSSGEGRNYGYTF

clone size: NA
J gene: TRBJ1-3
V gene: TRBV6-5
D gene: TRBD1
CDR3 length: 13
CDR3 DNA: TGTGCCAGCTCCAACAGGGGTGGAAACACCATATATTTT
CDR3 protein: CASSNRGGNTIYF

clone size: NA
J gene: TRBJ2-2
V gene: TRBV5-1
D gene: NA
CDR3 length: 16
CDR3 DNA: TGCGCCAGCAGCTTGAAGCAGGGGCCTAACACCGGGGAGCTGTTTTTT
CDR3 protein: CASSLKQGPNTGELFF

clone size: NA
J gene: TRBJ2-1
V gene: TRBV25-1
D gene: NA
CDR3 length: 16
CDR3 DNA: TGTGCCAGCAGTGATAGCTTAGCGCACTCCTACAATGAGCAGTTCTTC
CDR3 protein: CASSDSLAHSYNEQFF

clone size: NA
J gene: TRBJ2-1
V gene: TRBV4-3
D gene: NA
CDR3 length: 16
CDR3 DNA: TGCGCCAGCAGCCAGGGTAGGGCTAGCACGAAGGGTGAGCAGTTCTTC
CDR3 protein: CASSQGRASTKGEQFF

clone size: NA
J gene: TRBJ1-2
V gene: TRBV23-1
D gene: NA
CDR3 length: 16
CDR3 DNA: TGCGCCAGCAGTCAGACCGGGACACAGCAGGTTGATGGCTACACCTTC
CDR3 protein: CASSQTGTQQVDGYTF

clone size: NA
J gene: TRBJ2-7
V gene: TRBV7-2
D gene: NA
CDR3 length: 13
CDR3 DNA: TGTGCCAGCCGCTGGGGGCCCTCCTACGAGCAGTACTTC
CDR3 protein: CASRWGPSYEQYF

clone size: NA
J gene: TRBJ1-5
V gene: TRBV27
D gene: NA
CDR3 length: 14
CDR3 DNA: TGTGCCAGCAGTTTAGGAGGGGCCAATCAGCCCCAGCATTTT
CDR3 protein: CASSLGGANQPQHF

clone size: NA
J gene: TRBJ1-3
V gene: TRBV19
D gene: TRBD1
CDR3 length: 15
CDR3 DNA: TGTGCCACCAAACAGGGGGCGGTGGCTGGAAACACCATATATTTT
CDR3 protein: CATKQGAVAGNTIYF

clone size: once
J gene: TRBJ1-4
V gene: TRBV7-9
D gene: NA
CDR3 length: 14
CDR3 DNA: TGTGCCAGCAGCTTAGACGGGAATAATGAAAAACTGTTTTTT
CDR3 protein: CASSLDGNNEKLFF

clone size: NA
J gene: TRBJ1-1
V gene: TRBV5-1
D gene: TRBD1
CDR3 length: 15
CDR3 DNA: TGCGCCAGCAGCTTGGTTTCAGGGGGTGGATCTGAAGCTTTCTTT
CDR3 protein: CASSLVSGGGSEAFF

clone size: NA
J gene: TRBJ2-7
V gene: TRBV6-2/TRBV6-3
D gene: NA
CDR3 length: 12
CDR3 DNA: TGTGCCAGCAGTTACAACGGGGTCGAGCAGTACTTC
CDR3 protein: CASSYNGVEQYF

clone size: NA
J gene: TRBJ1-2
V gene: TRBV7-9
D gene: TRBD1
CDR3 length: 13
CDR3 DNA: TGTGCCAGCAGCTCGACAGGGCGCAATGGCTACACCTTC
CDR3 protein: CASSSTGRNGYTF

clone size: once
J gene: TRBJ2-3
V gene: TRBV6-1
D gene: NA
CDR3 length: 15
CDR3 DNA: TGTGCCAGCAGTGAAGTCGGACTACCCACAGATACGCAGTATTTT
CDR3 protein: CASSEVGLPTDTQYF

clone size: NA
J gene: TRBJ2-1
V gene: TRBV9
D gene: NA
CDR3 length: 14
CDR3 DNA: TGTGCCAGCAGCGTAGGAGGGAGCGGCAATGAGCAGTTCTTC
CDR3 protein: CASSVGGSGNEQFF

clone size: NA
J gene: TRBJ2-1
V gene: TRBV18
D gene: NA
CDR3 length: 13
CDR3 DNA: TGTGCCAGCTCTCTTACTAGCCTCAATGAGCAGTTCTTC
CDR3 protein: CASSLTSLNEQFF

clone size: once
J gene: TRBJ2-5
V gene: TRBV3-1/TRBV3-2
D gene: TRBD2
CDR3 length: 15
CDR3 DNA: TGTGCCACCCCAACTAGCGGGGGGGGCAAAGAGACCCAGTACTTC
CDR3 protein: CATPTSGGGKETQYF

clone size: NA
J gene: TRBJ1-2
V gene: TRBV5-1
D gene: NA
CDR3 length: 19
CDR3 DNA: TGCGCCAGCAGCTTACCAAAGGAGGGATCTAAGGTATCTAACTATGGCTACACCTTC
CDR3 protein: CASSLPKEGSKVSNYGYTF

clone size: NA
J gene: TRBJ1-1
V gene: TRBV5-1
D gene: NA
CDR3 length: 13
CDR3 DNA: TGCGCCAGCAGCTTGGGCAGGGCCTATGAAGCTTTCTTT
CDR3 protein: CASSLGRAYEAFF

clone size: NA
J gene: TRBJ2-7
V gene: TRBV25-1
D gene: TRBD1
CDR3 length: 14
CDR3 DNA: TGTGCCAGCAGTGTGCCGGGACAGGGGTACGAGCAGTACTTC
CDR3 protein: CASSVPGQGYEQYF

clone size: NA
J gene: TRBJ1-1
V gene: TRBV7-9
D gene: NA
CDR3 length: 11
CDR3 DNA: TGTGCCAGCAGCTTAGATCTTGAAGCTTTCTTT
CDR3 protein: CASSLDLEAFF